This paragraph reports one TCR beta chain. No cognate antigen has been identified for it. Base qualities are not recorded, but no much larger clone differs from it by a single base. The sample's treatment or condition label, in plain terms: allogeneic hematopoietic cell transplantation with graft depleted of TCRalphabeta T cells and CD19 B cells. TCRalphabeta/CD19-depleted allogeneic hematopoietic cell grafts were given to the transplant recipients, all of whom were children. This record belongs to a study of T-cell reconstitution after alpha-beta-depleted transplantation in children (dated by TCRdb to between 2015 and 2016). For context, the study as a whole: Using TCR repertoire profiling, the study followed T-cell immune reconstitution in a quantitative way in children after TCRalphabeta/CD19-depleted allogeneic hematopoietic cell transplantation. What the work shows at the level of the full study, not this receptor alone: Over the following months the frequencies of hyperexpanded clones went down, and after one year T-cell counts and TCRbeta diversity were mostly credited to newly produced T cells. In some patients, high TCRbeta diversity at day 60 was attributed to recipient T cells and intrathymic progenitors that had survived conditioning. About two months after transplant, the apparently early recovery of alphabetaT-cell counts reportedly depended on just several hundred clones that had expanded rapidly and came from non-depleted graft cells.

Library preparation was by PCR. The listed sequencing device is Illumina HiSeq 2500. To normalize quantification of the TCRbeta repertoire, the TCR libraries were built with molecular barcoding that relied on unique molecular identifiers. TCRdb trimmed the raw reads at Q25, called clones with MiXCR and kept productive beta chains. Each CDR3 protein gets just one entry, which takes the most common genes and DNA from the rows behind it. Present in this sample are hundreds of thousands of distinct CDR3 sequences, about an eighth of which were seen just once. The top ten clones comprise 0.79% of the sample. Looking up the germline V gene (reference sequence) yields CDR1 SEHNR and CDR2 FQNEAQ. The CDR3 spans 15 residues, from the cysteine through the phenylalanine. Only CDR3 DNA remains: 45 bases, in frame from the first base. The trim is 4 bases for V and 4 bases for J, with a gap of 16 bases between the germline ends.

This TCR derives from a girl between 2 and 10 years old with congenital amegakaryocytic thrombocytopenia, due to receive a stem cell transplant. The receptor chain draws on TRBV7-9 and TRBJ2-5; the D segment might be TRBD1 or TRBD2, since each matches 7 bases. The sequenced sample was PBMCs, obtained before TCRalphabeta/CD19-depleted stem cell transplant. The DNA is TGTGCCAGCAGCTGGAGACAGGGCGGGGGAGAGACCCAGTACTTC. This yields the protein CASSWRQGGGETQYF. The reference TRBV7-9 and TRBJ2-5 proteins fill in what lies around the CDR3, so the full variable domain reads DTGVSQNPRHKITKRGQNVTFRCDPISEHNRLYWYRQTLGQGPEFLTYFQNEAQLEKSRLLSDRFSAERPKGSFSTLEIQRTEQGDSAMYLCASSWRQGGGETQYFGPGTRLLVL.